This T cell receptor (beta chain) was sequenced in a study of OX40 agonist ivuxolimab in advanced cancers. Whole-study context: Two cutaneous melanoma patients and one hepatocellular carcinoma patient, three in all, had partial responses. Findings of the study overall: Normalized T-cell clonal expansion was also low in some nonresponders. Partial responders treated at 0.1-3.0 mg/kg exhibited clonal expansion among the lowest measured.

As to this clone: Its antigen remains unidentified.

Patients were ruled out by autoimmune disease history or systemic immunosuppression. Per germline, CDR1 LGHNA and CDR2 YNFKEQ. The CDR3 spans 15 residues. The germline V and J ends were trimmed by 0 bases and 7 bases, with 15 bases remaining between them. The assay was immunoSEQ multiplex PCR, and TCRdb's table has in-frame clones only and misses some. This table has 55,000 to 75,000 clones, more than 85% appearing once. The chain joins TRBV4-2 to TRBJ1-2; maybe TRBD1 (6 bases). Sequences were derived from CD4+ or CD8+ T cells sorted from blood, sampled in a trial of the OX40 agonist ivuxolimab. The clonotype originates from an adult with an advanced solid tumor such as melanoma, head and neck, liver or kidney cancer. The CDR3 here is CASSQEDRPMGGYTF. Here the CDR3 DNA reads TGTGCCAGCAGCCAAGAGGACAGACCCATGGGTGGCTACACCTTC.